These 30 T cell receptor beta chains came from one sample sequenced in a study of blood T cell repertoires in COVID-19. Measured with immunoSEQ multiplex PCR; TCRdb has only the in-frame clones, and not every one. This table has roughly 250,000 clones, 83% appearing once. The sample was peripheral blood. The receptors stem from a human donor in a cohort sampled during active COVID-19.

The J gene is TRBJ1-2, the V gene TRBV20-1; D is undetermined. CDR3 length: 11 amino acids. Trimming left V 6 bases short and J 4 bases short, with 9 bases between. In germline, CDR1 is DFQATT, CDR2 SNEGSKA (reference sequence). The CDR3 protein is CSARGFYGYTF. Here the CDR3 DNA reads TGCAGTGCCCGCGGTTTCTATGGCTACACCTTC.

The chain recombines TRBV6-5 with TRBJ2-7, with 7 bases identical to TRBD2. Trimming at V came to 6 bases and at J to 0 bases, leaving 5 bases not matched to a gene. Germline V gene sequence: CDR1 MNHEY, CDR2 SVGAGI. The CDR3 extends over 14 amino acids. The CDR3 coding sequence is TGTGCCAGCAGACTGGGGGGGAGCTCCTACGAGCAGTACTTC. As protein: CASRLGGSSYEQYF.

This clone was recorded only once. This chain joins TRBV10-3 and TRBJ2-2; D is possibly TRBD2 (6 bases). Trimming left V 6 bases short and J 4 bases short, with 18 bases between. This CDR3 region has 16 residues. Germline V gene data show CDR1 as ENHRY and CDR2 as SYGVKD. The chain's CDR3 is CAISSGTLGGTGELFF. For the CDR3, the DNA is TGTGCCATCAGCTCCGGGACTCTGGGGGGCACCGGGGAGCTGTTTTTT.

This sequence joins TRBV6-1 and TRBJ2-1; 8 nucleotides line up with TRBD2. CDR3 length equals 16 residues. V was clipped by 4 bases and J by 6 bases; unmatched bases: 11. Germline V lookup: CDR1 MNHNS, CDR2 SASEGT. CDR3 loop: CASSVTSGGVGNEQFF. DNA of the CDR3: TGTGCCAGCAGTGTTACTAGCGGAGGAGTTGGCAATGAGCAGTTCTTC.

The chain carries TRBV4-2 and TRBJ2-7; TRBD2 aligns across 9 bases. The CDR3 covers 18 residues. The germline V gene has CDR1 LGHNA and CDR2 YNFKEQ. Unmatched junction bases numbered 13, after V lost 2 bases and J lost 2 bases. The CDR3 here is CASSQITQFAGGTYEQYF. The CDR3 DNA reads as TGTGCCAGCAGCCAAATCACACAGTTTGCGGGAGGGACCTACGAGCAGTACTTC.

The genes are TRBV5-1 and TRBJ1-1; unclear D gene. V was pared by 5 bases and J by 1 base, with 15 bases between. The CDR3 runs 15 residues. Germline-derived CDR1 and CDR2 are SGHRS and YFSETQ. The CDR3 nucleotides read TGCGCCAGCAGATTTGCCGACGGAGGGAACACTGAAGCTTTCTTT. Translated: CASRFADGGNTEAFF.

The gene calls are TRBV5-1 and TRBJ2-7; D possibly corresponds to TRBD2 (6 bases). The CDR3 is 14 amino acids. V was shortened by 2 bases and J by 2 bases, with 11 bases between the two germline ends. Germline CDR1 and CDR2: SGHRS and YFSETQ. The CDR3 DNA follows: TGCGCCAGCAGCTTACGGGGACTGACCTACGAGCAGTACTTC. This gives the protein CASSLRGLTYEQYF.

The V call is TRBV7-2, the J call TRBJ2-3, with 7 bases aligning to TRBD1. Germline CDR1 is SGHTA and CDR2 is FQGNSA. CDR3 length: 16 amino acids. With V trimmed by 1 base and J by 5 bases, 9 bases remained unmatched. The CDR3 DNA sequence: TGTGCCAGCAGCTTAGACTCAGGGGGATCGAGAGATACGCAGTATTTT. It is translated as CASSLDSGGSRDTQYF.

V and J are TRBV11-3 and TRBJ2-5; 12 bases map to TRBD2. Per the germline V gene, CDR1 is SGHNT and CDR2 is YENEEA. This CDR3 contains 18 residues. With V trimmed by 3 bases and J by 1 base, 9 bases remained unmatched. This CDR3 is CASSLGLAGNPSQETQYF. The CDR3 region has the DNA TGTGCCAGCAGCTTGGGACTAGCGGGTAACCCGTCCCAAGAGACCCAGTACTTC. Drawing the rest from reference TRBV11-3 and TRBJ2-5, the complete variable domain is EAGVVQSPRYKIIEKKQPVAFWCNPISGHNTLYWYLQNLGQGPELLIRYENEEAVDDSQLPKDRFSAERLKGVDSTLKIQPAELGDSAVYLCASSLGLAGNPSQETQYFGPGTRLLVL.

DNA of the CDR3: TGTGCCAGCAGTGCTTTTCCGACAGTTCACAATGAAAAACTGTTTTTT. Amino acid sequence: CASSAFPTVHNEKLFF. The chain is built from TRBV6-1 and TRBJ1-4; D possibly corresponds to TRBD1 (5 bases). From germline, CDR1 is MNHNS and CDR2 SASEGT. This CDR3 contains 16 residues. V was trimmed by 4 bases and J by 5 bases, leaving 17 bases between them.

The rearrangement uses TRBV24-1 and TRBJ2-7; TRBD1 is a possible D gene (5 bases). The CDR3 consists of 12 residues. Trimming removed 3 bases from V and 7 bases from J, with 9 bases in between. Germline values: CDR1 KGHDR, CDR2 SFDVKD. This chain's CDR3 is CATSDSRGEQYF. In nucleotides, the CDR3 is TGTGCCACCAGTGATAGTAGGGGAGAGCAGTACTTC.

By sample fraction, this clone is medium-sized (0.01 to 0.1%). The chain's CDR3 is CASRQAGETQYF. The CDR3 nucleotides are TGTGCCAGTAGACAGGCTGGAGAGACCCAGTACTTC. The rearrangement links TRBV19 to TRBJ2-5; TRBD1 is a possible D gene (5 bases). V lost 6 bases, J lost 4 bases, and 9 bases lay in between. The CDR3 length is 12 residues. CDR1 and CDR2 from the germline V gene are LNHDA and SQIVND (reference sequence).

This sequence joins TRBV6-5 and TRBJ2-2; the D gene is possibly TRBD2 (5 bases). The germline CDR1 and CDR2 sequences are MNHEY and SVGAGI. The V and J ends lost 0 bases and 6 bases respectively, with 14 bases between them. CDR3 length equals 16 residues. In nucleotides, the CDR3 is TGTGCCAGCAGTTACTCGAAGTCCGGGGATTCCGGGGAGCTGTTTTTT. This gives the protein CASSYSKSGDSGELFF.

The rearrangement joins TRBV6-5 to TRBJ1-5, with D unclear. The V and J ends lost 4 bases and 0 bases respectively, with 7 bases between them. There are 14 residues in the CDR3. Germline-derived CDR1 and CDR2 are MNHEY and SVGAGI. Here the CDR3 DNA reads TGTGCCAGCAGTTCGGGATATAGCAATCAGCCCCAGCATTTT. This codes for CASSSGYSNQPQHF.

The V gene is TRBV15, the J gene TRBJ1-2; 8 nucleotides line up with TRBD1. The V and J ends lost 0 bases and 8 bases, in that order; junction bases with no gene match: 2. The germline CDR1 and CDR2 sequences are LNHNV and YYDKDF (reference sequence). This CDR3 spans 13 amino acids. CDR3 amino acids: CATSRDRGQGYTF. The CDR3 DNA reads TGTGCCACCAGCAGAGACAGGGGGCAAGGCTACACCTTC. Filled out from reference TRBV15 and TRBJ1-2, the complete variable domain reads DAMVIQNPRYQVTQFGKPVTLSCSQTLNHNVMYWYQQKSSQAPKLLFHYYDKDFNNEADTPDNFQSRRPNTSFCFLDIRSPGLGDTAMYLCATSRDRGQGYTFGSGTRLTVV.

This chain connects TRBV25-1 to TRBJ2-3, with D possibly TRBD1 on 5 matching bases. Per the germline V gene, CDR1 is MGHDK and CDR2 is SYGVNS. The CDR3 runs 15 residues. The V and J ends lost 3 bases and 0 bases respectively, with 10 bases between them. Written as DNA, the CDR3 is TGTGCCAGCAGTGAGGGGCTTACTAGCACAGATACGCAGTATTTT. Its protein is CASSEGLTSTDTQYF.

The rearrangement joins TRBV28 to TRBJ1-2; tentatively, D is TRBD1 (5 bases). Trimming cost V 6 bases and J 1 base, with 12 bases left between them. Germline loops: CDR1 MDHEN, CDR2 SYDVKM. The CDR3 sequence is 14 residues long. The CDR3 nucleotides read TGTGCCAGCAGCCGGGCGGACATTAACTATGGCTACACCTTC. It specifies CASSRADINYGYTF.

The CDR3 spells CATSDPGGGTETQYF. The CDR3 coding sequence is TGTGCCACCAGTGATCCCGGGGGGGGGACAGAGACCCAGTACTTC. The chain has TRBV24-1 and TRBJ2-5, with 8 positions matching TRBD2. Germline V gene lookup returns CDR1 KGHDR and CDR2 SFDVKD. The CDR3 sequence is 15 residues long. The J segment lost 4 bases and the V segment lost 3 bases, leaving 6 bases of the junction unmatched.

The V and J genes are TRBV7-3 and TRBJ1-4; 8 bases line up with TRBD1. Germline lookup yields CDR1 SGHTA and CDR2 FQGTGA. V trimming: 1 base; J trimming: 4 bases; junction bases outside the gene matches: 2. The CDR3 sequence is 15 residues long. In DNA, the CDR3 is TGTGCCAGCAGCTTAAACGGACAGGGTAATGAAAAACTGTTTTTT. This sequence encodes CASSLNGQGNEKLFF.

The V gene is TRBV28, the J gene TRBJ2-7; the match to TRBD2 covers 7 bases. With V trimmed by 6 bases and J by 1 base, 9 bases remained unmatched. The CDR3 totals 15 residues. CDR1 is MDHEN and CDR2 is SYDVKM in the germline V gene. The CDR3 region has the DNA TGTGCCAGCAGGCAAGCGGGATTGGAGTCCTACGAGCAGTACTTC. Translating gives CASRQAGLESYEQYF.

The chain joins TRBV30 to TRBJ2-1; tentative D call: TRBD2 (5 bases). CDR1 GTSNPN and CDR2 SVGIG come from the germline V gene (reference sequence). The germline V and J ends were trimmed by 0 bases and 0 bases, with 9 bases remaining between them. This CDR3 is 15 amino acids long. In DNA form, the CDR3 reads TGTGCCTGGAGTGTTCCTACTAGCTCCTACAATGAGCAGTTCTTC. Translated: CAWSVPTSSYNEQFF.

The genes are TRBV7-2 and TRBJ1-2, with 7 bases that match TRBD1. V gave up 5 bases and J gave up 10 bases; unmatched junction bases: 7. Germline-derived CDR1 and CDR2 are SGHTA and FQGNSA. CDR3 length equals 12 residues. The CDR3 sequence is CASSGGTEHYTF. Here the CDR3 DNA reads TGTGCCAGCAGCGGTGGGACAGAGCACTACACCTTC. The full variable domain, with the rest looked up from reference TRBV7-2 and TRBJ1-2, is GAGVSQSPSNKVTEKGKDVELRCDPISGHTALYWYRQSLGQGLEFLIYFQGNSAPDKSGLPSDRFSAERTGGSVSTLTIQRTQQEDSAVYLCASSGGTEHYTFGSGTRLTVV.

The CDR3, as DNA: TGTGCCAGCACCAGGGGAACGGGGACAGATACGCAGTATTTT. Translated: CASTRGTGTDTQYF. This chain uses TRBV5-6 with TRBJ2-3; a possible D gene is TRBD1 (6 bases). The V end was cut by 6 bases, the J end by 3 bases, with 14 bases between. The V gene's germline CDR1 is SGHDT and CDR2 YYEEEE. The CDR3 is made up of 14 amino acids.

The rearrangement links TRBV27 to TRBJ2-1; 11 nucleotides agree with TRBD2. CDR3 length: 15 amino acids. The V and J ends lost 4 bases and 4 bases, in that order; junction bases with no gene match: 3. CDR1 is MNHEY and CDR2 is SMNVEV in the germline V gene (reference sequence). For the CDR3, the DNA is TGTGCCAGCAGTTCGGGACTAGCGGTTTACAATGAGCAGTTCTTC. Translating gives CASSSGLAVYNEQFF.

For the CDR3, the DNA is TGCGCCAGCAGCCAGCAAGGACAGGGGACCTACGAGCAGTACTTC. This encodes CASSQQGQGTYEQYF. The rearrangement uses TRBV4-1 and TRBJ2-7, with TRBD1 matching 9 bases. From germline, CDR1 is MGHRA and CDR2 YSYEKL. This CDR3 contains 15 residues. J gave up 2 bases and V 3 bases, and 5 bases lay outside the gene matches.

This clone turned up a few times. The V and J genes are TRBV9 and TRBJ1-1, with D unclear. The V end was cut by 0 bases, the J end by 1 base, with 4 bases between. Germline V gives CDR1 SGDLS, CDR2 YYNGEE. The CDR3 is made up of 13 amino acids. Here the CDR3 DNA reads TGTGCCAGCAGCGTAGACTGGAACACTGAAGCTTTCTTT. Protein sequence: CASSVDWNTEAFF.

The rearrangement links TRBV7-9 to TRBJ2-3; 11 bases align to TRBD2. V trimming: 7 bases; J trimming: 1 base; junction bases outside the gene matches: 4. The CDR3 has 15 residues. Per germline, CDR1 SEHNR and CDR2 FQNEAQ (reference sequence). CDR3 DNA sequence: TGTGCCAGCATCCAGACTAGCGGGGGCACAGATACGCAGTATTTT. Encoded protein: CASIQTSGGTDTQYF.

The chain employs TRBV7-9 and TRBJ1-2; D not certain. V was pared by 1 base and J by 4 bases, with 10 bases between. This CDR3 contains 14 residues. The germline V gene encodes CDR1 SEHNR and CDR2 FQNEAQ (reference sequence). For the CDR3, the DNA is TGTGCCAGCAGCTTAGGTACAGCGGCCTATGGCTACACCTTC. It codes for CASSLGTAAYGYTF.

V is TRBV2 and J is TRBJ2-7, with 10 bases aligning to TRBD1. V was pared by 5 bases and J by 2 bases, with 3 bases of the junction left unmatched. The CDR3 has 14 amino acids. Per the germline V gene, CDR1 is SNHLY and CDR2 is FYNNEI. CDR3 sequence reads: CASSPGTGAYEQYF. The CDR3 region has the DNA TGTGCCAGCAGTCCCGGGACAGGGGCCTACGAGCAGTACTTC.

The chain uses TRBV10-3 and TRBJ2-7; the D gene is possibly TRBD1 (5 bases). This CDR3 is 11 amino acids long. Trimming cost V 10 bases and J 2 bases, with 9 bases left between them. The V gene's germline CDR1 is ENHRY and CDR2 SYGVKD. The CDR3 DNA reads as TGTGCCACACAGGCGACCTACGAGCAGTACTTC. This sequence encodes CATQATYEQYF.